This TCR beta chain was sequenced for a study of identical twins. The CDR3 is 11 amino acids. V was clipped by 6 bases and J by 5 bases, with 10 bases between them. Germline V lookup: CDR1 DFQATT, CDR2 SNEGSKA (reference sequence). TCRdb reanalysed the 5' RACE reads using MiXCR and keeps one entry per CDR3 protein. The sample shows around 1.7 million distinct CDR3 sequences, about 32% of them seen only once. The rearrangement links TRBV20-1 to TRBJ1-2; D not resolved. The sequence derives from a newborn girl in good health. Sequences were obtained from cord blood. The CDR3 reads CSALRLYGYTF. CDR3 DNA sequence: TGCAGTGCCCTAAGACTTTATGGCTACACCTTC.